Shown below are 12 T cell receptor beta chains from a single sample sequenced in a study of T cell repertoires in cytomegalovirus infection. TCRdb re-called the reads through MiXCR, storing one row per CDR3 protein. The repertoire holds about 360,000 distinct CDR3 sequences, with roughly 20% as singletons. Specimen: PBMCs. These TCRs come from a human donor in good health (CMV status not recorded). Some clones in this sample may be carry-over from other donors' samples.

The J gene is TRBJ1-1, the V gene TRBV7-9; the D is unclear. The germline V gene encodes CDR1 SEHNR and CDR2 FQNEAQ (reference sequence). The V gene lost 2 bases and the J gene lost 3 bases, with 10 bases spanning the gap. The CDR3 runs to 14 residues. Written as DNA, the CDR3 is TGTGCCAGCAGCTTACGGGTGGGCGACACTGAAGCTTTCTTT. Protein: CASSLRVGDTEAFF. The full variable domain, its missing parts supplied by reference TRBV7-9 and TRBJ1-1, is DTGVSQNPRHKITKRGQNVTFRCDPISEHNRLYWYRQTLGQGPEFLTYFQNEAQLEKSRLLSDRFSAERPKGSFSTLEIQRTEQGDSAMYLCASSLRVGDTEAFFGQGTRLTVV.

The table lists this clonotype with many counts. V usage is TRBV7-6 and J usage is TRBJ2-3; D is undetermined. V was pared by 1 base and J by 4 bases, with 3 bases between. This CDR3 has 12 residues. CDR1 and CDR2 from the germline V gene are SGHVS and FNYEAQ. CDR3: CASSLEPDTQYF. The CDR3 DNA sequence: TGTGCCAGCAGCTTAGAGCCAGATACGCAGTATTTT. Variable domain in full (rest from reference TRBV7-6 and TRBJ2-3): GAGVSQSPRYKVTKRGQDVALRCDPISGHVSLYWYRQALGQGPEFLTYFNYEAQQDKSGLPNDRFSAERPEGSISTLTIQRTEQRDSAMYRCASSLEPDTQYFGPGTRLTVL.

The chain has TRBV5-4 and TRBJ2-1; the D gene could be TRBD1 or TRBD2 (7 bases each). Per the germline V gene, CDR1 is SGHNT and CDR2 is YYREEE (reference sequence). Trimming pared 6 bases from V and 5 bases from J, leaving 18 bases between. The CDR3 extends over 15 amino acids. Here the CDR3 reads CASTQGGGLNNEQFF. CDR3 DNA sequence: TGTGCCAGCACTCAGGGGGGGGGACTAAACAATGAGCAGTTCTTC.

CDR3 nucleotide sequence: TGTGCCAGCAGTCGTGGGGGAACCGGGGCCAACGTCCTGACTTTC. Its protein product is CASSRGGTGANVLTF. The V and J genes are TRBV6-1 and TRBJ2-6; D may match TRBD1 or TRBD2 (5 bases each). The CDR3 consists of 15 residues. In germline, CDR1 is MNHNS, CDR2 SASEGT. Trimming left V 5 bases short and J 4 bases short, with 12 bases between.

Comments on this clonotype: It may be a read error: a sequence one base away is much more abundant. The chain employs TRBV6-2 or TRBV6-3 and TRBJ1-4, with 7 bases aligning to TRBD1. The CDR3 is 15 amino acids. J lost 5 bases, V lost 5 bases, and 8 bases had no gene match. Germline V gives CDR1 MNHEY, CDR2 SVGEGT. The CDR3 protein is CASSARDSTNEKLFF. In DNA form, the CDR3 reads TGTGCCAGCAGTGCCCGGGACAGCACAAATGAAAAACTGTTTTTT.

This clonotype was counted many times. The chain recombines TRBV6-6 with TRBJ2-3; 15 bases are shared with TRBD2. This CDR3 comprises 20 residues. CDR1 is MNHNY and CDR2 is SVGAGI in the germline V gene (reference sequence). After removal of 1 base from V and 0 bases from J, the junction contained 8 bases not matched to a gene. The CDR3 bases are TGTGCCAGCAGTTACTGGGGACTAGCGGGGGGCGACGCTAGCACAGATACGCAGTATTTT. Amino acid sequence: CASSYWGLAGGDASTDTQYF.

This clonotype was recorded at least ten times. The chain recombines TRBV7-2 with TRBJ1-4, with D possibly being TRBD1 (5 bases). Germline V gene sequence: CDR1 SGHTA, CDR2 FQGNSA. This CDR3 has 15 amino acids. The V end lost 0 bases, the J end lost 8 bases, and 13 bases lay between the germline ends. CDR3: CASSLAAGGLEKLFF. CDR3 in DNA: TGTGCCAGCAGCTTAGCCGCGGGGGGTCTGGAAAAACTGTTTTTT. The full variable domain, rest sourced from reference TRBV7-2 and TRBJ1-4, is GAGVSQSPSNKVTEKGKDVELRCDPISGHTALYWYRQSLGQGLEFLIYFQGNSAPDKSGLPSDRFSAERTGGSVSTLTIQRTQQEDSAVYLCASSLAAGGLEKLFFGSGTQLSVL.

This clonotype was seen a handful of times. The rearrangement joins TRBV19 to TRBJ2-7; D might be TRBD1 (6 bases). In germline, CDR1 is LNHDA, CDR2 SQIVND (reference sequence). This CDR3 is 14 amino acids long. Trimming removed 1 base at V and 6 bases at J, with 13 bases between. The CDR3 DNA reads TGTGCCAGTAGTATAGCAGGGGACATCCTCGAGCAGTACTTC. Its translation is CASSIAGDILEQYF.

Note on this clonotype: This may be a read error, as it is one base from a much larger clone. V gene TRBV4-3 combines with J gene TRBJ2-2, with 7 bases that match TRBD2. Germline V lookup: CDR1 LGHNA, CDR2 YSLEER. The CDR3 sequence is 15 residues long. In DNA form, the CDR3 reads TGCCCCAGCAGCCAACACGGACTAGGGGCCGGGGAGCTGTTTTTT. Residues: CPSSQHGLGAGELFF.

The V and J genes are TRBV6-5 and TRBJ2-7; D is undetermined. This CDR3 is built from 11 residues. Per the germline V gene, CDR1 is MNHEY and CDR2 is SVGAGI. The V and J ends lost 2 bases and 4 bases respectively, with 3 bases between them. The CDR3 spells CASSYAYEQYF. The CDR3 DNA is TGTGCCAGCAGTTACGCTTACGAGCAGTACTTC.

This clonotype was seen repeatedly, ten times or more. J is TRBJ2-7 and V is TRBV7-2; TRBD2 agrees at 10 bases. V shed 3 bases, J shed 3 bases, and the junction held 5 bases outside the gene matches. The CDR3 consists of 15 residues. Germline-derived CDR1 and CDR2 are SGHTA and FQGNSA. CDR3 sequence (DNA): TGTGCCAGCAGCTTTCTGGCTAGCGGGGGCTACGAGCAGTACTTC. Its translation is CASSFLASGGYEQYF.

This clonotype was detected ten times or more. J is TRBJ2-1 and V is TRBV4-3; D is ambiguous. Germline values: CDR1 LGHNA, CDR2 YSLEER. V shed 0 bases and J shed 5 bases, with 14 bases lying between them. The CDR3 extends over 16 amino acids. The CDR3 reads CASSQEATGFDNEQFF. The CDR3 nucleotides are TGCGCCAGCAGCCAAGAGGCAACGGGTTTCGACAATGAGCAGTTCTTC.